A single sample is the source of the 12 T cell receptor beta chains below, sequenced in a study of T cells after yellow fever vaccination. One entry per CDR3 protein results from TCRdb running MiXCR on the 5' RACE reads. The sample contains fewer than 350,000 distinct CDR3 sequences, roughly 9.4% of which appear only once. This specimen consisted of PBMCs, obtained on the day of the first yellow fever vaccination. These receptor sequences come from a man aged 18 to 30 who received the YFV17D yellow fever vaccine.

This clonotype was recorded a few times. The chain combines TRBV29-1 with TRBJ2-2; the match to TRBD2 covers 11 bases. V lost 7 bases to trimming and J lost 7 bases; unmatched junction nucleotides: 14. Germline V gene lookup returns CDR1 SQVTM and CDR2 ANQGSEA. This CDR3 spans 16 amino acids. This chain's CDR3 is CSASLAGVQVGGELFF. In nucleotides, the CDR3 is TGCAGCGCATCACTAGCGGGGGTCCAAGTTGGCGGGGAGCTGTTTTTT.

This chain connects TRBV5-1 to TRBJ1-6; D not resolved. This CDR3 has 15 residues. V lost 6 bases and J 0 bases, leaving 10 bases between the germline ends. The germline CDR1 and CDR2 sequences are SGHRS and YFSETQ. CDR3 in DNA: TGCGCCAGCAAAACCAGCGGCTCCTATAATTCACCCCTCCACTTT. Translation: CASKTSGSYNSPLHF.

V gene TRBV20-1 combines with J gene TRBJ2-7; D remains ambiguous. The CDR3 spans 14 residues. Trimming left V 1 base short and J 3 bases short, with 13 bases between. Germline V gives CDR1 DFQATT, CDR2 SNEGSKA (reference sequence). Here the CDR3 reads CSARGEGFVYEQYF. Written as DNA, the CDR3 is TGCAGTGCTAGAGGCGAAGGGTTTGTCTACGAGCAGTACTTC.

J is TRBJ2-5 and V is TRBV20-1; TRBD1 agrees at 7 bases. J was trimmed by 4 bases and V by 8 bases; bases with no gene match: 10. There are 13 residues in the CDR3. Germline loops: CDR1 DFQATT, CDR2 SNEGSKA (reference sequence). CDR3 loop: CSIPGGMGETQYF. CDR3 sequence (DNA): TGCAGTATCCCAGGGGGTATGGGAGAGACCCAGTACTTC.

The rearrangement links TRBV6-2 or TRBV6-3 to TRBJ1-5, with D possibly being TRBD1 (5 bases). Trimming removed 6 bases from V and 6 bases from J, with 15 bases in between. The CDR3 is made up of 14 amino acids. CDR1 and CDR2 (germline): MNHEY, SVGEGT. The CDR3 here is CASSGAHGGQPQHF. CDR3 coding DNA: TGTGCCAGCAGCGGGGCCCACGGCGGTCAGCCCCAGCATTTT.

There are many counts of this clonotype. The rearrangement joins TRBV5-1 to TRBJ2-3; D not certain. V gave up 2 bases and J gave up 6 bases, with 7 bases separating them. The length of the CDR3 is 12 residues. From germline, CDR1 is SGHRS and CDR2 YFSETQ. The CDR3, as DNA: TGCGCCAGCAGCTTTTTATTGGATACGCAGTATTTT. Amino acids: CASSFLLDTQYF. Using reference TRBV5-1 and TRBJ2-3 for the parts outside the CDR3, the full variable domain is KAGVTQTPRYLIKTRGQQVTLSCSPISGHRSVSWYQQTPGQGLQFLFEYFSETQRNKGNFPGRFSGRQFSNSRSEMNVSTLELGDSALYLCASSFLLDTQYFGPGTRLTVL.

Only a few counts were recorded for this clonotype. The J gene is TRBJ2-3, the V gene TRBV5-5; TRBD2 matches at 14 bases. The V gene's germline CDR1 is SGHKS and CDR2 YYEKEE (reference sequence). With 4 bases clipped from V and 1 base from J, the junction kept 5 bases outside the gene matches. This CDR3 spans 17 amino acids. This chain's CDR3 is CASSPQGLAGGTDTQYF. CDR3 bases: TGTGCCAGCAGCCCGCAGGGACTAGCGGGGGGCACAGATACGCAGTATTTT.

Many counts were recorded for this clonotype. The chain links TRBV6-5 to TRBJ1-1; tentative D call: TRBD1 (6 bases). This CDR3 spans 14 amino acids. CDR1 MNHEY and CDR2 SVGAGI come from the germline V gene. V was cut by 4 bases and J by 1 base, with 10 bases left in between. The CDR3 DNA is TGTGCCAGCAGTTCCCAGACAGGGAACACTGAAGCTTTCTTT. Translating gives CASSSQTGNTEAFF.

This clonotype was found a few times. The CDR3 DNA sequence: TGTGCCAGCAGCCAAGAAGAAGCGGGGACTAATGAAAAACTGTTTTTT. Protein product: CASSQEEAGTNEKLFF. The chain uses TRBV4-2 and TRBJ1-4; no clear D. Germline assignment: CDR1 LGHNA and CDR2 YNFKEQ. The CDR3 has 16 residues. The V end lost 0 bases, the J end lost 2 bases, and 10 bases lay between the germline ends.

The gene calls are TRBV27 and TRBJ2-2; D uncertain. In germline, CDR1 is MNHEY, CDR2 SMNVEV (reference sequence). The CDR3 is 14 residues long. Trimming cost V 5 bases and J 5 bases, with 12 bases left between them. CDR3 amino acids: CASSDPGRTGELFF. In DNA form, the CDR3 reads TGTGCCAGCAGTGACCCGGGCCGGACCGGGGAGCTGTTTTTT.

This chain joins TRBV2 and TRBJ1-2; possibly TRBD1 for D (6 bases). The length of the CDR3 is 15 residues. V was clipped by 4 bases and J by 4 bases, with 16 bases between them. Looked up from germline, CDR1 is SNHLY and CDR2 is FYNNEI. CDR3 in amino acids: CASSGTGAQGYGYTF. In DNA form, the CDR3 reads TGTGCCAGCAGTGGCACGGGGGCGCAGGGCTATGGCTACACCTTC.

This clonotype was detected once. The rearrangement joins TRBV7-8 to TRBJ2-5; 14 nucleotides line up with TRBD2. V trimming: 5 bases; J trimming: 12 bases; junction bases outside the gene matches: 5. The CDR3 is made up of 13 amino acids. Germline V gives CDR1 SGHVS, CDR2 FQNEAQ. In DNA form, the CDR3 reads TGTGCCAGCAGCACCGGGACTAGCGGGGGCAAGTACTTC. Encoded protein: CASSTGTSGGKYF.